This TCR beta chain was sequenced for a study of Ad26.COV2.S vaccination and SARS-CoV-2 variants. Germline V CDR1 and CDR2: SGDLS, YYNGEE. The V segment lost 0 bases and the J segment 4 bases; nucleotides outside the gene matches: 7. The CDR3 covers 15 residues. Assay: immunoSEQ multiplex PCR; the TCRdb copy retains only in-frame clones and omits some. The sample lists about 320,000 clones, about 86% occurring once. The treatment here: over 15 received Ad26.COV2.S at low or high dose, single or two shots; about 5 received placebo; per-sample allocation not given. Collection of samples fell on day 63 after the first vaccine or placebo injection.

Source: peripheral blood, taken in a trial of Ad26.COV2.S vaccine versus placebo. The origin of this receptor is a person aged 18-60 years who received the Ad26.COV2.S COVID-19 vaccine or a placebo. This chain uses TRBV9 with TRBJ2-7; TRBD1 agrees at 7 bases. The CDR3: CASSVGKGAGYEQYF. The CDR3 nucleotides are TGTGCCAGCAGCGTAGGGAAGGGGGCTGGGTACGAGCAGTACTTC.